This T cell receptor (beta chain) was identified during a study of blood T cell repertoires in COVID-19. Study as a whole: PBMCs, B-cell-depleted T cells, or T cells were the source of the cDNA or gDNA that made up the material.

From germline, CDR1 is LGHNA and CDR2 YNFKEQ. The V end was cut by 1 base, the J end by 0 bases, with 16 bases between. The CDR3 length is 18 residues. This clone was picked up a small number of times. Original handling: Reference gene primer amplification yielded estimated nucleated cell counts. Clones were read by immunoSEQ multiplex PCR, and TCRdb kept only the in-frame ones, dropping some. V and J calls plus clone size are reproduced from that table; the DNA served to infer D and trimming. The sample includes around 270,000 clones, about four fifths of them seen just once. Input material: peripheral blood. The V gene is TRBV4-2, the J gene TRBJ2-1; D gene unclear. This clonotype was obtained from a person aged 65 to 79 with COVID-19, enrolled during active disease. The CDR3: CASSQVVRSARSYNEQFF. The CDR3 nucleotides are TGTGCCAGCAGCCAAGTCGTTCGAAGCGCTCGCTCCTACAATGAGCAGTTCTTC.